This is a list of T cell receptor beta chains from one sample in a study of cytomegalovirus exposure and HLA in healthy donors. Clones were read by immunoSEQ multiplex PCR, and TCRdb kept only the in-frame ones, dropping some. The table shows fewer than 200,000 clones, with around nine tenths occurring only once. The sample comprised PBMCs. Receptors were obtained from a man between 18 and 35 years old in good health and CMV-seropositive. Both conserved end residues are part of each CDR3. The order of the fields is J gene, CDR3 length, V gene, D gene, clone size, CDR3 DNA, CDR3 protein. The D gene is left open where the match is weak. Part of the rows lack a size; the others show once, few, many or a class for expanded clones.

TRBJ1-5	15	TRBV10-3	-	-	TGTGCCATCAGTGAGTCGACAGTTGCAGGACAGCCCCAGCATTTT	CAISESTVAGQPQHF
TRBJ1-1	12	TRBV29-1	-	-	TGCAGCGTTGAAAGCGGGCTCACTGAAGCTTTCTTT	CSVESGLTEAFF
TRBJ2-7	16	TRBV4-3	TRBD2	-	TGCGCCAGCAGCCTCGAACCTAGCGCGGGAGCCTACGAGCAGTACTTC	CASSLEPSAGAYEQYF
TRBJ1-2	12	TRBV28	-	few	TGTGCCAGCAGTGGGCGGGGCTATGGCTACACCTTC	CASSGRGYGYTF
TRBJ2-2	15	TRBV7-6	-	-	TGTGCCAGCAGCTTAGCACTAGGGGGCACCGGGGAGCTGTTTTTT	CASSLALGGTGELFF
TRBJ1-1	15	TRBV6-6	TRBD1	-	TGTGCCAGCAGAGGGGGCGGCAGGGGGCTTCCTGAAGCTTTCTTT	CASRGGGRGLPEAFF
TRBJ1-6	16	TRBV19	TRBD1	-	TGTGCCAGTAGTATAACAGGGGAGTCCTATAATTCACCCCTCCACTTT	CASSITGESYNSPLHF
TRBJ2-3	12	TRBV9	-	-	TGTGCCAGCAGGGGAGTACATGATACGCAGTATTTT	CASRGVHDTQYF
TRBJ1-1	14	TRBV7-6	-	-	TGTGCCAGCAGCTTAGGGGTACTATCCACTGAAGCTTTCTTT	CASSLGVLSTEAFF
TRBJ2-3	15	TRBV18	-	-	TGTGCCAGCTCACCCTACAGGATGAGCACAGATACGCAGTATTTT	CASSPYRMSTDTQYF
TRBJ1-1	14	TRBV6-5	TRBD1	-	TGTGCCAGCAGTTACGGGACAGGGGAGACTGAAGCTTTCTTT	CASSYGTGETEAFF
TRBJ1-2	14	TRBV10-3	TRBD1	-	TGTGCCATCAAGGGTACAGGGGAGGACTATGGCTACACCTTC	CAIKGTGEDYGYTF
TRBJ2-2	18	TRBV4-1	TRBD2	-	TGCGCCAGCAGCCAAGATCGGACTAGCGGGAGGGGGGCCGGGGAGCTGTTTTTT	CASSQDRTSGRGAGELFF
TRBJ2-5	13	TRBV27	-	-	TGTGCCAGCAGTTTTGGAGGTGGAGAGACCCAGTACTTC	CASSFGGGETQYF
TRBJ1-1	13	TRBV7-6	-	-	TGTGCCAGCAGCGCCCAGATAAACACTGAAGCTTTCTTT	CASSAQINTEAFF
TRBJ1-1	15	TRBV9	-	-	TGTGCCAGCAGCGTAGTAGACATAGGGAACACTGAAGCTTTCTTT	CASSVVDIGNTEAFF
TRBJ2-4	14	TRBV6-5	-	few	TGTGCCAGCAGTTACCAGACCTCCGGGACACCTCAGTACTTC	CASSYQTSGTPQYF
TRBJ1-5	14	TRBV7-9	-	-	TGTGCCAGCAGCCCCGAGGGATGGGGTCAGCCCCAGCATTTT	CASSPEGWGQPQHF
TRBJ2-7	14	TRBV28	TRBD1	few	TGTGCCAGCAGTCAAGGGGGCAGGGCCTACGAGCAGTACTTC	CASSQGGRAYEQYF
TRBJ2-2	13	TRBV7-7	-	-	TGTGCTAGCAGCCCGCAGGGGACCGGGGAGCTGTTTTTT	CASSPQGTGELFF
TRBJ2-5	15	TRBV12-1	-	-	TGTGCCAGCAGCTTTGTCGGAGAGTACCAAGAGACCCAGTACTTC	CASSFVGEYQETQYF
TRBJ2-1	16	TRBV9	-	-	TGTGCCAGCAGCGTAGAGCCCCCGGGACACCAAAGTGAGCAGTTCTTC	CASSVEPPGHQSEQFF
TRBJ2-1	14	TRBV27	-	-	TGTGCCAGCAGTAACCTGAAGGACTCGGGTGGGCAGTTCTTC	CASSNLKDSGGQFF
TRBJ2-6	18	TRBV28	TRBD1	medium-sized	TGTGCCAGCAGTACGACCGGGACAGGGGGCTTGGGGGCCAACGTCCTGACTTTC	CASSTTGTGGLGANVLTF
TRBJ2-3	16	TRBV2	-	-	TGTGCCAGCATCGTTACTTATCATTCTAGCACAGATACGCAGTATTTT	CASIVTYHSSTDTQYF
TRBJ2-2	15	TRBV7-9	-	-	TGTGCCAGCAGCTTAGGGCACCTGAACACCGGGGAGCTGTTTTTT	CASSLGHLNTGELFF
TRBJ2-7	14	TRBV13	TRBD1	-	TGTGCCAGCTCCCCTGGGACAGGCGACTACGAGCAGTACTTC	CASSPGTGDYEQYF
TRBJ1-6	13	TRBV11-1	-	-	TGTGCCAGCAGCCCCACAGAGAATTCACCCCTCCACTTT	CASSPTENSPLHF
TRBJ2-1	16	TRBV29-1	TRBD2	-	TGCAGCGTTGAAAATAGCGGGAGAGGATCCTACAATGAGCAGTTCTTC	CSVENSGRGSYNEQFF
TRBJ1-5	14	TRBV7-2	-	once	TGTGCCAGCAGCTCGACAGATAGCAATCAGCCCCAGCATTTT	CASSSTDSNQPQHF
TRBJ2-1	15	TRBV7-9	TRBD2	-	TGTGCCAGCAGCCCGGGACTAGCGGGGGCAAATGAGCAGTTCTTC	CASSPGLAGANEQFF
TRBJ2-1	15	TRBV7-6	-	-	TGTGCCAGCAGCCTCCGACAGCGCGACTACAATGAGCAGTTCTTC	CASSLRQRDYNEQFF
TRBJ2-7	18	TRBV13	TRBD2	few	TGTGCCAGCAGCTTAAGGCTTAACCAGGCAGCGGGGGCCTACGAGCAGTACTTC	CASSLRLNQAAGAYEQYF
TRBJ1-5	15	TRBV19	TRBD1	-	TGTGCCAGTAGTCCCGGACAGGGGGACCTCCAGCCCCAGCATTTT	CASSPGQGDLQPQHF
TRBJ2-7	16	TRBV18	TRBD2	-	TGTGCCAGCTCACTACCGAGCGGGGGGCCTTCCTACGAGCAGTACTTC	CASSLPSGGPSYEQYF
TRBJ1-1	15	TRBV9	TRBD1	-	TGTGCCAGCAGCGTAAGTACAGGGGGCGGCACTGAAGCTTTCTTT	CASSVSTGGGTEAFF
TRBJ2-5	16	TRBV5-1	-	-	TGCGCCAGCAGCTCGACAAGGACACTACTCCAAGAGACCCAGTACTTC	CASSSTRTLLQETQYF
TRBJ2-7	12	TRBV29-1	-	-	TGCAGCGCCCGGGACTCCTCCTACGAGCAGTACTTC	CSARDSSYEQYF
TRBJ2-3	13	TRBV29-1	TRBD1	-	TGCAGCGTGGGGACAGGGATAGCGGATACGCAGTATTTT	CSVGTGIADTQYF
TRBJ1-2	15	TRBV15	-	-	TGTGCCACCAGCAGACGCAGTCAACGTAACTATGGCTACACCTTC	CATSRRSQRNYGYTF
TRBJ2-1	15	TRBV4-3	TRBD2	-	TGCGCCAGCAGCCAAGATCGTCCTAGCGGCTATGAGCAGTTCTTC	CASSQDRPSGYEQFF
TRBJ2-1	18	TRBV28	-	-	TGTGCCAGCAGTTTGGGGTACGGCCTAGCAGGAGGCTACAATGAGCAGTTCTTC	CASSLGYGLAGGYNEQFF